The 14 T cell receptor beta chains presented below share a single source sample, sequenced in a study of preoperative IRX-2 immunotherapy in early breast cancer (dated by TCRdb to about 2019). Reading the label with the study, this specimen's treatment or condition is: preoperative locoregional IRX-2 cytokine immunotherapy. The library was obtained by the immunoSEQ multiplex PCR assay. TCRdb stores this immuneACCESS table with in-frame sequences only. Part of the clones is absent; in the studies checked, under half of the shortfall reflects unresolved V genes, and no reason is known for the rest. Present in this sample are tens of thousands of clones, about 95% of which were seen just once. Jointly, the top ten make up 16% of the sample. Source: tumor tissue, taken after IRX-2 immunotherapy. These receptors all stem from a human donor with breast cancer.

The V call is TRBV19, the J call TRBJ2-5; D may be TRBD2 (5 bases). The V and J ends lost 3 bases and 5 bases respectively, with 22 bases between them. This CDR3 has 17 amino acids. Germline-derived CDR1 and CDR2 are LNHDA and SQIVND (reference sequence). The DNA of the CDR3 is TGTGCCAGTAGTATTATCTGGGCTCCCTCATCGGGGGAGACCCAGTACTTC. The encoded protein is CASSIIWAPSSGETQYF.

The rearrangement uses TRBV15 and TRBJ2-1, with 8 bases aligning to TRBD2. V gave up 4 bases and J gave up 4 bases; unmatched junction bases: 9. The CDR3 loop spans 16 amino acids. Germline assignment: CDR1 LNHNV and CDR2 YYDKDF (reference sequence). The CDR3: CATSKIGGGNYNEQFF. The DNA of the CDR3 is TGTGCCACCAGCAAAATCGGGGGGGGGAATTACAATGAGCAGTTCTTC.

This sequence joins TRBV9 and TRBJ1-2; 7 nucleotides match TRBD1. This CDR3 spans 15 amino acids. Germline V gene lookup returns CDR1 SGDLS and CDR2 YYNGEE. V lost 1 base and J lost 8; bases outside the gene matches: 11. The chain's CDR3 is CASSVPDRPLRGYTF. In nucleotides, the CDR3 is TGTGCCAGCAGCGTACCGGACAGGCCACTACGGGGCTACACCTTC.

CDR3 bases: TGTGCCAGCAAAGCCACGGGGTCCTACGAGCAGTACTTC. Amino acids: CASKATGSYEQYF. The chain joins TRBV7-3 to TRBJ2-7; D is perhaps TRBD2 (5 bases). V lost 7 bases, J lost 1 base, and 11 bases lay in between. The CDR3 length is 13 residues. Germline V lookup: CDR1 SGHTA, CDR2 FQGTGA.

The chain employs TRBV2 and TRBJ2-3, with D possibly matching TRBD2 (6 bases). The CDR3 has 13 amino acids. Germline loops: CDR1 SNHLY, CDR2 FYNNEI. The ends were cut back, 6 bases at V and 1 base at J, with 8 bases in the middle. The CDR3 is CASREGGTDTQYF. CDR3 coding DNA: TGTGCCAGCAGGGAGGGAGGCACAGATACGCAGTATTTT.

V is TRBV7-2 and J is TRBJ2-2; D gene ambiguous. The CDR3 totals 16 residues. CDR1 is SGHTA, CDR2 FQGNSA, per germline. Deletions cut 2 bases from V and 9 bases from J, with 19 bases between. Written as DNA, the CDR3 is TGTGCCAGCAGCTTAAGGGCCCTTCCGGCCGTACGGGAGCTGTTTTTT. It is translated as CASSLRALPAVRELFF.

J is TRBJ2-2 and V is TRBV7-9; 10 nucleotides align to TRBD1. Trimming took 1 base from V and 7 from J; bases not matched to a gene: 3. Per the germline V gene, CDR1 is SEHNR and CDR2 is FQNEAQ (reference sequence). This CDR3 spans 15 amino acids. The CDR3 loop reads CASSLGQGAGGELFF. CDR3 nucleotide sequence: TGTGCCAGCAGCTTAGGACAGGGGGCCGGCGGGGAGCTGTTTTTT.

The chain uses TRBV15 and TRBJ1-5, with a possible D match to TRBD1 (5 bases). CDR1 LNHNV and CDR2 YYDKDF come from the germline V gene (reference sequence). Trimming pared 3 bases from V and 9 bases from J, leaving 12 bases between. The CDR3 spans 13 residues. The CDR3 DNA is TGTGCCACCAGCAGGGACTACCAGGGGCCCCAGCATTTT. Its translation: CATSRDYQGPQHF.

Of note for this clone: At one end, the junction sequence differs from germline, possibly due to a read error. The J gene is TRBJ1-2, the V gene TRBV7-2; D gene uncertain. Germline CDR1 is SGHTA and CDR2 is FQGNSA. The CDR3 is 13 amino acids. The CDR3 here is CASSLALANGYTF. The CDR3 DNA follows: TGTGCCAGCAGCCTAGCGCTCGCTAATGGCTACACCTTC.

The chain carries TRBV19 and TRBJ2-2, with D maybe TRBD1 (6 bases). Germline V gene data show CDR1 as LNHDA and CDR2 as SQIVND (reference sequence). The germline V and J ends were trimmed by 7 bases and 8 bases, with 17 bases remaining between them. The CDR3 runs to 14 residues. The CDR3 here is CASIGQRGTGELFF. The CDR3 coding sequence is TGTGCCAGTATCGGGCAAAGGGGGACAGGGGAGCTGTTTTTT.

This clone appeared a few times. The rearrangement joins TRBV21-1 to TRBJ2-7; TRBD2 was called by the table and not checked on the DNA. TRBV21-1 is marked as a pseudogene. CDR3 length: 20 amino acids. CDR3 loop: CASSKALVEASGGDSYEQYF. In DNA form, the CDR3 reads TGTGCCAGCAGCAAAGCGCTGGTGGAGGCTAGCGGGGGAGACTCCTACGAGCAGTACTTC.

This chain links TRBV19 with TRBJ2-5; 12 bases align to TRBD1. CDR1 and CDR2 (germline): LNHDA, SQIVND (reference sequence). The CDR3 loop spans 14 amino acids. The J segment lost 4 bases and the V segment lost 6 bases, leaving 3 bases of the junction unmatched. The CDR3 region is CASRGQGARETQYF. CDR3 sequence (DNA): TGTGCCAGTAGGGGACAGGGGGCACGAGAGACCCAGTACTTC. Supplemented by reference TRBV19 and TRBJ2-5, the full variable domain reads DGGITQSPKYLFRKEGQNVTLSCEQNLNHDAMYWYRQDPGQGLRLIYYSQIVNDFQKGDIAEGYSVSREKKESFPLTVTSAQKNPTAFYLCASRGQGARETQYFGPGTRLLVL.

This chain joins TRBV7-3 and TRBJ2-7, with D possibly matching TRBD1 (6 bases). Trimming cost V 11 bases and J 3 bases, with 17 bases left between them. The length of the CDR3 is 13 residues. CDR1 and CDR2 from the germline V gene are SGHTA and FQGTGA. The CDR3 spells CAPFQTGYYEQYF. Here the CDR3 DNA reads TGTGCCCCCTTCCAGACAGGCTACTACGAGCAGTACTTC.

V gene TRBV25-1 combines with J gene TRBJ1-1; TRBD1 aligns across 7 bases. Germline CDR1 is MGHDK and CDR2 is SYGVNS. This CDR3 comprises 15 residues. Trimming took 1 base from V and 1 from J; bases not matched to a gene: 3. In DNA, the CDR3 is TGTGCCAGCAGTGAATCTGGGACAGCGAACACTGAAGCTTTCTTT. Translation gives CASSESGTANTEAFF.